One sample yielded the 21 T cell receptor beta chains listed below, sequenced in a study of T cells in Graves' hyperthyroidism and ophthalmopathy. Regions amplified from RNA transcripts were the TCR beta CDR3 regions. First-round RT-PCR of the TCR CDR3 relied on the HTBI primer set. Using its own MiXCR run on the multiplex PCR reads, TCRdb lists one record per CDR3 protein. The sample holds almost 500,000 distinct CDR3 sequences, roughly 23% seen once. The sequenced sample was blood. The receptor source for this set is a woman in her 70s with Graves' ophthalmopathy.

This clonotype was seen only a few times. V and J are TRBV6-1 and TRBJ1-2; D call uncertain. V was trimmed by 0 bases and J by 8 bases, leaving 13 bases between them. Looked up from germline, CDR1 is MNHNS and CDR2 is SASEGT. The CDR3 extends over 14 amino acids. The CDR3 here is CASSEAAGAGGYTF. As DNA, the CDR3 is TGTGCCAGCAGTGAAGCAGCGGGTGCAGGCGGCTACACCTTC.

J is TRBJ2-3 and V is TRBV5-1; D ambiguous. This CDR3 has 12 amino acids. V was cut by 5 bases and J by 4 bases, with 8 bases left in between. Germline assignment: CDR1 SGHRS and CDR2 YFSETQ. This CDR3 is CASRAEADTQYF. CDR3 bases: TGCGCCAGCAGGGCGGAAGCAGATACGCAGTATTTT.

In its sample, this clonotype was seen a few times. V usage is TRBV4-1 and J usage is TRBJ2-3; perhaps D is TRBD1 or TRBD2 (5 bases each). Germline V CDR1 and CDR2: MGHRA, YSYEKL. CDR3 length equals 16 residues. Trimming shortened V by 4 bases and J by 5 bases, and 19 bases separated the two germline ends. The CDR3 DNA reads as TGCGCCAGCAGCCGCTTGGGACCCCCGAGTGAAGATACGCAGTATTTT. Translating it yields CASSRLGPPSEDTQYF.

This chain joins TRBV3-1 and TRBJ2-4; maybe TRBD1 (6 bases). Trimming removed 2 bases at V and 8 bases at J, with 13 bases between. The CDR3 is made up of 14 amino acids. CDR1 and CDR2 (germline): LGHDT, YNNKEL (reference sequence). Written as DNA, the CDR3 is TGTGCCAGCAGCCAAAACCTAGGGGGTGACATTCAGTACTTC. Protein product: CASSQNLGGDIQYF.

The J gene is TRBJ2-7, the V gene TRBV5-6; 7 nucleotides align to TRBD1. Per germline, CDR1 SGHDT and CDR2 YYEEEE. This CDR3 comprises 15 residues. V trimming: 4 bases; J trimming: 0 bases; junction bases outside the gene matches: 7. In DNA form, the CDR3 reads TGTGCCAGCAGCCCCACCTACAGGGGCTCCTACGAGCAGTACTTC. Translated, it gives CASSPTYRGSYEQYF.

The chain couples TRBV18 to TRBJ1-4, with D maybe TRBD1 (5 bases). The ends were cut back, 3 bases at V and 7 bases at J, with 9 bases in the middle. Germline V lookup: CDR1 KGHSH, CDR2 LQKENI. The CDR3 has 13 residues. The DNA for the CDR3 is TGTGCCAGCTCACCCCACGGGGGTGAAAAACTGTTTTTT. This encodes CASSPHGGEKLFF.

The V and J genes are TRBV20-1 and TRBJ1-1; D is perhaps TRBD1 (5 bases). Germline CDR1 reads DFQATT; CDR2 reads SNEGSKA (reference sequence). V lost 2 bases to trimming and J lost 4 bases, with 29 bases between them. The CDR3 totals 19 residues. CDR3: CSARPSWGRPHAMTTEAFF. The CDR3 DNA follows: TGCAGTGCTAGACCATCCTGGGGCAGACCCCATGCGATGACCACTGAAGCTTTCTTT.

This clonotype was found a few times. The chain employs TRBV18 and TRBJ2-1, with 7 bases identical to TRBD2. Per germline, CDR1 KGHSH and CDR2 LQKENI. Trimming at V came to 3 bases and at J to 6 bases, leaving 14 bases not matched to a gene. The CDR3 is 17 amino acids. CDR3 loop: CASSPKAGTNPFNEQFF. CDR3 in DNA: TGTGCCAGCTCACCTAAAGCCGGGACTAACCCTTTCAATGAGCAGTTCTTC.

This chain links TRBV20-1 with TRBJ2-1, with 9 bases identical to TRBD2. The trim removed 6 bases at V and 5 bases at J, leaving 11 bases unmatched. The CDR3 has 15 amino acids. Germline V gene data show CDR1 as DFQATT and CDR2 as SNEGSKA (reference sequence). The CDR3 sequence is CSARGVGLANNEQFF. The DNA of the CDR3 is TGCAGTGCCAGGGGGGTAGGACTAGCGAACAATGAGCAGTTCTTC.

The chain uses TRBV6-1 and TRBJ1-2, with 7 positions matching TRBD1. CDR1 is MNHNS and CDR2 is SASEGT in the germline V gene. Germline trimming cut 5 bases from V and 8 bases from J; bases unmatched to any gene: 8. The CDR3 contains 13 residues. DNA of the CDR3: TGTGCCAGCAGTAAACGGGACAGTGGAGGCTACACCTTC. Translating gives CASSKRDSGGYTF.

This clonotype turned up a few times. The rearrangement joins TRBV6-6 to TRBJ2-3; D might be TRBD1 (6 bases). CDR3 length equals 15 residues. Trimming removed 2 bases at V and 1 base at J, with 10 bases between. In germline, CDR1 is MNHNY, CDR2 SVGAGI (reference sequence). The CDR3 DNA reads as TGTGCCAGCAGTTACAGCAGGGGAGGCACAGATACGCAGTATTTT. Translation: CASSYSRGGTDTQYF.

In this sample, this clonotype turned up many times. The rearrangement joins TRBV20-1 to TRBJ1-1, with 7 positions matching TRBD1. The CDR3 spans 13 residues. CDR1 is DFQATT and CDR2 is SNEGSKA in the germline V gene (reference sequence). V gave up 2 bases and J gave up 5 bases; unmatched junction bases: 5. CDR3 DNA: TGCAGTGCTAGAAAGACAGGGTCTACTGAAGCTTTCTTT. Translation: CSARKTGSTEAFF.

This clonotype was observed a few times. The chain is built from TRBV27 and TRBJ1-5; D possibly corresponds to TRBD1 (6 bases). The germline gives CDR1 MNHEY, CDR2 SMNVEV (reference sequence). V lost 6 bases, J lost 6 bases, and 12 bases lay in between. The CDR3 is 13 residues long. The CDR3 coding sequence is TGTGCCAGCAGCTCATTCAGGGGTCAGCCCCAGCATTTT. It encodes CASSSFRGQPQHF.

The genes are TRBV9 and TRBJ2-7; TRBD2 agrees at 11 bases. Per the germline V gene, CDR1 is SGDLS and CDR2 is YYNGEE. The CDR3 spans 15 residues. V gave up 3 bases and J gave up 2 bases; unmatched junction bases: 4. In DNA form, the CDR3 reads TGTGCCAGCAGCGGGGGACTAGCGGAGGCCTACGAGCAGTACTTC. Its protein product is CASSGGLAEAYEQYF.

This clonotype has only a few counts. This chain uses TRBV27 with TRBJ1-5, with a tentative D call TRBD1 (6 bases). Germline loops: CDR1 MNHEY, CDR2 SMNVEV (reference sequence). This CDR3 spans 13 amino acids. V was pared by 5 bases and J by 6 bases, with 11 bases between. CDR3 protein: CASSEDRFQPQHF. The DNA of the CDR3 is TGTGCCAGCAGTGAAGACAGGTTTCAGCCCCAGCATTTT.

The V gene is TRBV27, the J gene TRBJ2-7, with D perhaps assigned TRBD1 or TRBD2 (5 bases each). Germline V CDR1 and CDR2: MNHEY, SMNVEV (reference sequence). This CDR3 contains 16 residues. Trimming took 0 bases from V and 4 from J, leaving 16 bases between them. The CDR3 region is CASSLSLRDLRYEQYF. The CDR3 DNA reads as TGTGCCAGCAGTTTATCGCTGAGGGACCTACGATACGAGCAGTACTTC.

The chain carries TRBV27 and TRBJ1-5; 7 nucleotides match TRBD1. The CDR3 sequence is 16 residues long. Germline V gene lookup returns CDR1 MNHEY and CDR2 SMNVEV (reference sequence). V dropped 4 bases and J dropped 2; count of bases not matched to a gene: 8. The CDR3 spells CASSSWYRGRNQPQHF. The CDR3 DNA is TGTGCCAGCAGTTCTTGGTACAGGGGTCGCAATCAGCCCCAGCATTTT.

This clonotype was observed a handful of times. The chain has TRBV6-5 and TRBJ2-3; 8 positions agree with TRBD2. Germline V gene lookup returns CDR1 MNHEY and CDR2 SVGAGI. The ends lost 8 bases at V and 2 bases at J; junction bases unmatched: 6. The CDR3 covers 14 residues. The CDR3 coding sequence is TGTGCCAGCGGATCGGGACTAGTCACAGATACGCAGTATTTT. Its translation is CASGSGLVTDTQYF.

The chain employs TRBV18 and TRBJ1-6; D is possibly TRBD1 (5 bases). This CDR3 has 15 amino acids. The V gene's germline CDR1 is KGHSH and CDR2 LQKENI. Trimming left V 3 bases short and J 0 bases short, with 6 bases between. For the CDR3, the DNA is TGTGCCAGCTCACCGGGGCGCTCCTATAATTCACCCCTCCACTTT. This translates into CASSPGRSYNSPLHF.

This clonotype was seen ten or more times. The genes are TRBV6-1 and TRBJ1-3; D uncertain. The ends were cut back, 8 bases at V and 3 bases at J, with 17 bases in the middle. The germline gives CDR1 MNHNS, CDR2 SASEGT. The CDR3 is 15 residues long. The CDR3 is CASQGIAGRGNTIYF. In DNA, the CDR3 is TGTGCCAGCCAAGGCATAGCCGGCCGTGGAAACACCATATATTTT.

The gene calls are TRBV5-6 and TRBJ1-4, with 7 nucleotides matching TRBD1. This CDR3 contains 13 residues. The junction had 3 bases not matched to a gene; V was cut back by 2 bases and J by 8 bases. Germline V gene lookup returns CDR1 SGHDT and CDR2 YYEEEE. The CDR3 DNA reads TGTGCCAGCAGCTTCGGGACAGACGAAAAACTGTTTTTT. It codes for CASSFGTDEKLFF.